A selection of T cell receptor beta chains follows, all from one sample in a study of human T cells and chemical hapten exposure. Via MiXCR, TCRdb re-called the RACE reads, giving one row per CDR3 protein. The profile shows tens of thousands of distinct CDR3 sequences, about 9.3% of them singletons. The source material was whole blood, sampled in connection with sensitization to the hapten diphenylcyclopropenone (DPC). Every receptor here comes from a woman between 50 and 59 years old with alopecia areata. Some clones in this sample may be carry-over from other donors' samples. Both conserved end residues are part of each CDR3. A D gene is named only where the DNA matches it firmly. For some rows the clone size is stated as once, few or many, or as a class when expanded; others skip it.

clone_size j_call d_call v_call cdr3_nt cdr3_aa
few TRBJ1-2 NA TRBV4-3 TGCGCCAGCAGCCAAGGAGGGTCAGGCCGGGGCTATGGCTACACCTTC CASSQGGSGRGYGYTF
many TRBJ1-1 NA TRBV12-3/TRBV12-4 TGTGCCAGCAGTTTCGGGACAATGAACACTGAAGCTTTCTTT CASSFGTMNTEAFF
few TRBJ2-7 NA TRBV5-1 TGCGCCAGCAGCTTGGGCAGCGCGAGGGGACACGAGCAGTACTTC CASSLGSARGHEQYF
NA TRBJ1-5 TRBD1 TRBV20-1 TGCAGTGCTAGAGATGCTAGGAGGACAGGGGTTGATAGCAATCAGCCCCAGCATTTT CSARDARRTGVDSNQPQHF
few TRBJ1-6 TRBD1 TRBV12-3/TRBV12-4 TGTGCCAGCAGCCCCCGGACAGGGGCAGGTTCACCCCTCCACTTT CASSPRTGAGSPLHF
NA TRBJ2-2 TRBD1 TRBV4-3 TGCGCCAGCAGCCAAAAAACCGGGACAGGGACCACCGGGGAGCTGTTTTTT CASSQKTGTGTTGELFF
few TRBJ2-1 TRBD2 TRBV2 TGTGCCAGCAGTGACTGGCGGGGGGACTCCTACAATGAGCAGTTCTTC CASSDWRGDSYNEQFF
NA TRBJ2-3 TRBD2 TRBV7-6 TGTGCCAGCAGCCCTTCGGGACTAGCGGGAGGGACAGATACGCAGTATTTT CASSPSGLAGGTDTQYF
few TRBJ1-1 NA TRBV5-1 TGCGCCAGCAGCTTGTTGGCGGAGAACACTGAAGCTTTCTTT CASSLLAENTEAFF
few TRBJ2-2 TRBD1 TRBV18 TGTGCCAGCTCACCGGGACAGGGTCTTCGGAACACCGGGGAGCTGTTTTTT CASSPGQGLRNTGELFF
many TRBJ2-7 NA TRBV3-1 TGTGCCAGCAGCCGGAGTAGCGGTACCTACGAGCAGTACTTC CASSRSSGTYEQYF
many TRBJ1-6 NA TRBV7-9 TGTGCCAGCAGCTTAGGCACCCTGAGCGATTCACCCCTCCACTTT CASSLGTLSDSPLHF
NA TRBJ2-1 NA TRBV24-1 TGTGCCACCGGGACACCCGCCTACAATGAGCAGTTCTTC CATGTPAYNEQFF
NA TRBJ1-1 TRBD1 TRBV6-2/TRBV6-3 TGTGCCAGCAGTCTACGGGACAGACATACCCCTGAAGCTTTCTTT CASSLRDRHTPEAFF
NA TRBJ2-4 NA TRBV5-1 TGCGCCAGCAGCTTGGCTGGCTCGGGACTAGCCAAAAACATTCAGTACTTC CASSLAGSGLAKNIQYF
many TRBJ2-7 NA TRBV19 TGTGCCAGTAGCCCGGCAGACAGTTTGAGCTACGAGCAGTACTTC CASSPADSLSYEQYF
many TRBJ2-5 TRBD1 TRBV6-2/TRBV6-3 TGTGCCAGCAACGGACAGGGCCTCCAAGAGACCCAGTACTTC CASNGQGLQETQYF
few TRBJ1-5 NA TRBV7-8 TGTGCCAGCAGCTTACGGGGTGTGGGTTATAGCAATCAGCCCCAGCATTTT CASSLRGVGYSNQPQHF
NA TRBJ2-7 NA TRBV28 TGTGCCAGCAGTGGCGAGCAGTACTTC CASSGEQYF
many TRBJ2-7 TRBD1 TRBV5-1 TGCGCCAGCAGCTTGTCCGGGACAGCTATATACGAGCAGTACTTC CASSLSGTAIYEQYF
few TRBJ2-2 TRBD2 TRBV12-3/TRBV12-4 TGTGCCATCCGACTAGCGGGAGGGCCGGGCACCGGGGAGCTGTTTTTT CAIRLAGGPGTGELFF
NA TRBJ2-1 TRBD2 TRBV18 TGTGCCAGCTCACCAACGCTAGCGGGTCATGAGCAGTTCTTC CASSPTLAGHEQFF
few TRBJ2-3 TRBD1 TRBV14 TGTGCCAGCAGCCAAGTCACAGGGGGGACAGATACGCAGTATTTT CASSQVTGGTDTQYF
NA TRBJ1-1 NA TRBV7-9 TGTGCCAGCAGCTCCCAAGGGAGGCACACTGAAGCTTTCTTT CASSSQGRHTEAFF
few TRBJ2-7 NA TRBV12-3/TRBV12-4 TGTGCCAGCAGTTCTAGATACGAGCAGTACTTC CASSSRYEQYF
NA TRBJ2-7 NA TRBV5-1 TGCGCCAGCAGCTATAACAGGGATATTCGGTACTTC CASSYNRDIRYF
few TRBJ2-5 TRBD2 TRBV28 TGTGCCAGCAGTTTAGGGGGACTACAAGAGACCCAGTACTTC CASSLGGLQETQYF
NA TRBJ1-1 NA TRBV11-2 TGTGCCAGCAGCTTAGACGGCGCCTATGAAGCTTTCTTT CASSLDGAYEAFF
NA TRBJ1-2 NA TRBV12-2 TGTGCAAGTCGCTCCCCGGGACAGGGGACCTATGGCTACACCTTC CASRSPGQGTYGYTF
NA TRBJ2-1 NA TRBV14 TGTGCCAGCAGCCAAGGCCTGGCTGAGGGTGGTGAGCAGTTCTTC CASSQGLAEGGEQFF
few TRBJ2-3 TRBD1 TRBV7-2 TGTGCCAACAGTGCCGACAGGGTAACAGATACGCAGTATTTT CANSADRVTDTQYF
many TRBJ2-2 NA TRBV18 TGTGCCAGCTCACCAGACATCACGAACACCGGGGAGCTGTTTTTT CASSPDITNTGELFF
NA TRBJ2-7 NA TRBV6-1 TGTGCCAGCAGCGTTCAGGGGCCCTACGAGCAGTACTTC CASSVQGPYEQYF
NA TRBJ2-1 TRBD2 TRBV29-1 TGCAGCGTTGCGGCTAGCGGGTTTAACAATGAGCAGTTCTTC CSVAASGFNNEQFF
few TRBJ1-2 TRBD1 TRBV5-1 TGCGCCAGCAGCTTGTCCGGGACAGTTAACTATGGCTACACCTTC CASSLSGTVNYGYTF
NA TRBJ1-1 NA TRBV5-1 TGCGCCAGCAGCTTGGGAGGGCGGGCTGAAGCTTTCTTT CASSLGGRAEAFF
NA TRBJ2-7 NA TRBV28 TGTGCCAGCAGGAAACACCACGAGCAGTACTTC CASRKHHEQYF
many TRBJ1-2 NA TRBV24-1 TGTGCCACCAGTGATTTGGGGACCTATGGCTACACCTTC CATSDLGTYGYTF
NA TRBJ2-1 NA TRBV19 TGTGCCAGTAGTACCCCCTTAGCGGAAAGGAGAAGAAATGAGCAGTTCTTC CASSTPLAERRRNEQFF
NA TRBJ2-5 NA TRBV7-9 TGTGCCAGCAGCTTAGGACATATCCAAGAGACCCAGTACTTC CASSLGHIQETQYF
few TRBJ1-5 NA TRBV28 TGTGCCAGCAGTTTATCCATTCGGGCAGGGGATCAGCCCCAGCATTTT CASSLSIRAGDQPQHF
many TRBJ2-7 TRBD2 TRBV20-1 TGCAGTGCTAGAGCACTAGCGGGACCCTACGAGCAGTACTTC CSARALAGPYEQYF
NA TRBJ2-7 TRBD1 TRBV18 TGTGCCAGCTCGCCGGGACAGTACTACGAGCAGTACTTC CASSPGQYYEQYF
few TRBJ1-4 NA TRBV12-3/TRBV12-4 TGTGCCAGCACTCTTTGGGGAGGGCAATTTGGAACTAATGAAAAACTGTTTTTT CASTLWGGQFGTNEKLFF
NA TRBJ2-1 NA TRBV5-1 TGCGCCAGCAGCTTGGTTGAGAGCTCCTACAATGAGCAGTTCTTC CASSLVESSYNEQFF
NA TRBJ2-5 NA TRBV15 TGTGCCACCAGCAGAGACATCCCAAAACGAGAGACCCAGTACTTC CATSRDIPKRETQYF
NA TRBJ2-3 NA TRBV7-2 TGTGCCAGCAGCCCGGACGGTTCTAGCACAGATACGCAGTATTTT CASSPDGSSTDTQYF
few TRBJ2-7 NA TRBV4-3 TGCGCCAGCAGCCAAGCGTACGGGAGTGGGGTCGAGCAGTACTTC CASSQAYGSGVEQYF
NA TRBJ2-7 TRBD1 TRBV20-1 TGCAGTGCCCCCAAGGGGACAGGGGGTATCGAGCAGTACTTC CSAPKGTGGIEQYF